The 17 T cell receptor beta chains below were found in one sample sequenced in a study of blood T cell repertoires in COVID-19. Profiling relied on immunoSEQ multiplex PCR, and the TCRdb table lists in-frame clones only, not all of them. Among under 250,000 clones, roughly four fifths were seen once, and the ten largest hold 12%. Sequenced material: peripheral blood. The receptors here all came from a woman in her thirties or forties with acute or convalescent COVID-19.

The chain joins TRBV6-2 or TRBV6-3 to TRBJ2-7; D is uncertain. CDR1 and CDR2 (germline): MNHEY, SVGEGT. The CDR3 runs 14 residues. Between the trimmed V and J ends, which lost 6 bases and 0 bases, there was a span of 12 bases. CDR3 sequence: CASSRSRSSYEQYF. DNA for the CDR3: TGTGCCAGCAGCCGGTCGAGGAGCTCCTACGAGCAGTACTTC.

This chain links TRBV6-5 with TRBJ1-5; D gene ambiguous. The CDR3 has 13 residues. Trimming took off 5 bases at V and 6 bases at J, with 11 bases between the two ends. Germline lookup yields CDR1 MNHEY and CDR2 SVGAGI. This chain's CDR3 is CASSPGWIQPQHF. DNA for the CDR3: TGTGCCAGCAGTCCAGGATGGATTCAGCCCCAGCATTTT.

The rearrangement links TRBV6-6 to TRBJ2-5; D gene unclear. V lost 0 bases and J lost 0, with 11 bases in between. The CDR3 is 16 residues long. Germline CDR1 reads MNHNY; CDR2 reads SVGAGI (reference sequence). The CDR3 DNA reads TGTGCCAGCAGTTACTCGGGCAGGTTGTACCAAGAGACCCAGTACTTC. It encodes CASSYSGRLYQETQYF.

This clone has a single count. In nucleotides, the CDR3 is TGTGCCAGCAGCCTATTCCTTGTCGGGTACGAGCAGTACTTC. It translates to CASSLFLVGYEQYF. The gene calls are TRBV3-1 (or the pseudogene TRBV3-2) and TRBJ2-7; D not certain. In germline, CDR1 is LGHDT, CDR2 YNNKEL (reference sequence). The CDR3 spans 14 residues. The V and J ends lost 4 bases and 4 bases respectively, with 14 bases between them.

The chain employs TRBV27 and TRBJ2-1, with 11 bases that match TRBD2. Trimming removed 0 bases from V and 8 bases from J; junction bases left unmatched: 9. This CDR3 region has 17 residues. From germline, CDR1 is MNHEY and CDR2 SMNVEV (reference sequence). This CDR3 is CASSLSKTSGSGYEQFF. CDR3 DNA sequence: TGTGCCAGCAGTTTATCCAAAACTAGCGGGAGCGGCTATGAGCAGTTCTTC.

The chain recombines TRBV6-2 or TRBV6-3 with TRBJ1-1; D uncertain. CDR1 is MNHEY and CDR2 is SVGEGT in the germline V gene. The CDR3 loop spans 12 amino acids. Trimming removed 0 bases from V and 4 bases from J, with 3 bases in between. CDR3 nucleotides: TGTGCCAGCAGTTACTCCATCACTGAAGCTTTCTTT. Amino acids: CASSYSITEAFF.

The chain combines TRBV30 with TRBJ2-3; 8 positions agree with TRBD1. This CDR3 is 17 amino acids long. Germline values: CDR1 GTSNPN, CDR2 SVGIG (reference sequence). V lost 0 bases to trimming and J lost 0 bases; unmatched junction nucleotides: 8. DNA for the CDR3: TGTGCCTGGAGTGTAGTGAGACAGGGGAAAAGCACAGATACGCAGTATTTT. It is translated as CAWSVVRQGKSTDTQYF. The full variable domain, rest sourced from reference TRBV30 and TRBJ2-3, is SQTIHQWPATLVQPVGSPLSLECTVEGTSNPNLYWYRQAAGRGLQLLFYSVGIGQISSEVPQNLSASRPQDRQFILSSKKLLLSDSGFYLCAWSVVRQGKSTDTQYFGPGTRLTVL.

V and J are TRBV19 and TRBJ2-2; 9 bases align to TRBD1. Losses at the gene ends were 4 bases for V and 4 bases for J; bases not matched to a gene: 7. This CDR3 has 16 amino acids. The germline V gene has CDR1 LNHDA and CDR2 SQIVND (reference sequence). DNA of the CDR3: TGTGCCAGTAGTAGGACAGGGGCGGGGTTCACCGGGGAGCTGTTTTTT. It encodes CASSRTGAGFTGELFF.

The chain combines TRBV5-1 with TRBJ1-4, with D tentatively TRBD1 (6 bases). The CDR3 extends over 15 amino acids. Germline values: CDR1 SGHRS, CDR2 YFSETQ. V dropped 1 base and J dropped 3 bases, with 10 bases sitting between them. In DNA form, the CDR3 reads TGCGCCAGCAGCTTGCAACAGGGACCTAATGAAAAACTGTTTTTT. Amino acid sequence: CASSLQQGPNEKLFF.

V is TRBV28 and J is TRBJ1-1; D call uncertain. Germline V CDR1 and CDR2: MDHEN, SYDVKM. The CDR3 loop spans 13 amino acids. V shed 1 base and J shed 7 bases, with 10 bases lying between them. Here the CDR3 reads CASSLSPRREAFF. In DNA form, the CDR3 reads TGTGCCAGCAGTTTATCTCCTAGGCGTGAAGCTTTCTTT.

The sample holds a few counts of this clone. This chain uses TRBV6-5 with TRBJ1-2, with 8 nucleotides matching TRBD1. The length of the CDR3 is 13 residues. Trimming at V came to 6 bases and at J to 7 bases, leaving 7 bases not matched to a gene. CDR1 and CDR2 from the germline V gene are MNHEY and SVGAGI. CDR3 residues: CASSIDRGSGYTF. CDR3 in DNA: TGTGCCAGCAGCATCGACAGGGGATCTGGCTACACCTTC.

The chain uses TRBV7-2 and TRBJ2-7; possible D gene TRBD1, 5 bases. Germline CDR1 reads SGHTA; CDR2 reads FQGNSA. This CDR3 has 15 amino acids. V lost 0 bases to trimming and J lost 9 bases, with 18 bases between them. DNA of the CDR3: TGTGCCAGCAGCTTAGCGAGTGCAGGGCCAGAAGGGCAGTACTTC. Protein product: CASSLASAGPEGQYF.

This chain uses TRBV30 with TRBJ1-1; 7 bases fit TRBD1. With V trimmed by 2 bases and J by 4 bases, 10 bases remained unmatched. CDR3 length equals 15 residues. CDR1 is GTSNPN, CDR2 SVGIG, per germline (reference sequence). CDR3 amino acids: CAWSKYRGGSTEAFF. The CDR3 DNA is TGTGCCTGGAGTAAATACAGGGGAGGTAGCACTGAAGCTTTCTTT.

The J gene is TRBJ1-6, the V gene TRBV6-2 or TRBV6-3; 7 bases align to TRBD1. The germline gives CDR1 MNHEY, CDR2 SVGEGT. V shed 2 bases and J 13 bases; nucleotides not matched to a gene: 20. The CDR3 extends over 18 amino acids. The CDR3 region has the DNA TGTGCCAGCAGTTACCGGGCCCCGGTTGACAGGGCCAATGCCCCCCTCCACTTT. Its protein is CASSYRAPVDRANAPLHF.

The V call is TRBV6-5, the J call TRBJ2-1; 11 bases are a match to TRBD1. The CDR3 contains 14 residues. Germline V lookup: CDR1 MNHEY, CDR2 SVGAGI. V was clipped by 6 bases and J by 10 bases; unmatched bases: 8. CDR3 sequence: CASSFGQGASEQFF. The CDR3 coding sequence is TGTGCCAGCAGCTTCGGACAGGGGGCGAGCGAGCAGTTCTTC.

The chain joins TRBV11-1 to TRBJ1-2, with D unresolved. The length of the CDR3 is 14 residues. The germline V gene encodes CDR1 SGHAT and CDR2 FQDESV (reference sequence). Deletions cut 5 bases from V and 4 bases from J, with 14 bases between. CDR3 amino acids: CASSPSYRIYGYTF. The CDR3 region has the DNA TGTGCCAGCAGCCCGAGTTACAGAATCTATGGCTACACCTTC.

The chain is built from TRBV7-8 and TRBJ1-5; D uncertain. Between the trimmed V and J ends, which lost 5 bases and 4 bases, there was a span of 18 bases. The length of the CDR3 is 16 residues. In germline, CDR1 is SGHVS, CDR2 FQNEAQ. The CDR3 bases are TGTGCCAGCAGCCCTGGCGCTACTCGGGATAATCAGCCCCAGCATTTT. Its protein product is CASSPGATRDNQPQHF. The full variable domain, in which reference TRBV7-8 and TRBJ1-5 provide the parts outside the CDR3, is GAGVSQSPRYKVAKRGQDVALRCDPISGHVSLFWYQQALGQGPEFLTYFQNEAQLDKSGLPSDRFFAERPEGSVSTLKIQRTQQEDSAVYLCASSPGATRDNQPQHFGDGTRLSIL.